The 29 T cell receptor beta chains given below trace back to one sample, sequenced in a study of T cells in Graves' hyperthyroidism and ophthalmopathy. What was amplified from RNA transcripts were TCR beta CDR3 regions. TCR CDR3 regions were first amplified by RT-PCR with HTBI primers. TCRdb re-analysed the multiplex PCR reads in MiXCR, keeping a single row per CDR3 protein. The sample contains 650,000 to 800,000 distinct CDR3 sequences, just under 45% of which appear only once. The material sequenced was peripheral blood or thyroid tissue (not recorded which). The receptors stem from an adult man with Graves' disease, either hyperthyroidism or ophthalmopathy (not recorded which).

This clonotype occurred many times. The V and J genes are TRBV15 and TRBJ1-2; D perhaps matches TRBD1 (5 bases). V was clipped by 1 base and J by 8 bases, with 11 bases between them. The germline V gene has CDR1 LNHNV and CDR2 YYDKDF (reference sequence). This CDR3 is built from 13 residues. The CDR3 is CATSRVTGYGYTF. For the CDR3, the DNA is TGTGCCACCAGCAGAGTTACAGGATACGGCTACACCTTC.

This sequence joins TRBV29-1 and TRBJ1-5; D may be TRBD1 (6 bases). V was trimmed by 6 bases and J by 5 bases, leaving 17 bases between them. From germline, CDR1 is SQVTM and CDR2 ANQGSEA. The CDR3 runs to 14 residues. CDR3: CSVADGGGYQPQHF. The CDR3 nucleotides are TGCAGCGTCGCCGACGGAGGGGGGTATCAGCCCCAGCATTTT.

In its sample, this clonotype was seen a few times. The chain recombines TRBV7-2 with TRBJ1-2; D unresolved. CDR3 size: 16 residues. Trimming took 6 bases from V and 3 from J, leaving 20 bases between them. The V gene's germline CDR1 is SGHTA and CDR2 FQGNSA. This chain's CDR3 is CASSQHPIRPDYGYTF. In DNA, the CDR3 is TGTGCCAGCAGTCAACACCCAATCCGCCCGGACTATGGCTACACCTTC.

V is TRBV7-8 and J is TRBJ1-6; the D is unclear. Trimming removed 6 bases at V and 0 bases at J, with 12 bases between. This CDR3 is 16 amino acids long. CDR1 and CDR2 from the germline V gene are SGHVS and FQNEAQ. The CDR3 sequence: CASSYSESSYNSPLHF. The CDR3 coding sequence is TGTGCCAGCAGTTACTCAGAGAGCTCCTATAATTCACCCCTCCACTTT. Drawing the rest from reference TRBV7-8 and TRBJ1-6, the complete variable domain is GAGVSQSPRYKVAKRGQDVALRCDPISGHVSLFWYQQALGQGPEFLTYFQNEAQLDKSGLPSDRFFAERPEGSVSTLKIQRTQQEDSAVYLCASSYSESSYNSPLHFGNGTRLTVT.

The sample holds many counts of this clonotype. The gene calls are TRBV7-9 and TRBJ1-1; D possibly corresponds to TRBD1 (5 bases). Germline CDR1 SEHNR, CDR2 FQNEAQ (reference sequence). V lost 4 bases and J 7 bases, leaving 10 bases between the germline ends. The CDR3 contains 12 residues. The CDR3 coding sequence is TGTGCCAGCAGCTGGCGCCAGGGTGAAGCTTTCTTT. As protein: CASSWRQGEAFF.

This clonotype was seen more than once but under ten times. In DNA, the CDR3 is TGCAGTGCTCGCGAACAGGGGCCTCATCAGCCCCAGCATTTT. Translation: CSAREQGPHQPQHF. This chain joins TRBV20-1 and TRBJ1-5; TRBD1 matches 7 bases. The V gene end was trimmed by 5 bases and the J gene end by 5 bases; junction bases not matched to a gene: 9. The germline gives CDR1 DFQATT, CDR2 SNEGSKA (reference sequence). The CDR3 loop spans 14 amino acids.

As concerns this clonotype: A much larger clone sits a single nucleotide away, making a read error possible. Here the CDR3 reads CASSLAGTGGEGHTF. CDR3 nucleotide sequence: TGTGCCAGCAGCCTCGCCGGGACAGGGGGCGAAGGCCACACCTTC. The rearrangement joins TRBV7-9 to TRBJ1-2; 12 bases match TRBD1. CDR3 length equals 15 residues. V gave up 5 bases and J gave up 12 bases; unmatched junction bases: 13. Germline CDR1 SEHNR, CDR2 FQNEAQ (reference sequence).

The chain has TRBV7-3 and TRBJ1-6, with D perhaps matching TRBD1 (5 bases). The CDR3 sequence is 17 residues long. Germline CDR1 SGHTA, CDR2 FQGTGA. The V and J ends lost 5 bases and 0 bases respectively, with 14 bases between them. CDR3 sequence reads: CASSPRPGSSYNSPLHF. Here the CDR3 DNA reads TGTGCCAGCAGCCCTAGGCCAGGGAGCTCCTATAATTCACCCCTCCACTTT.

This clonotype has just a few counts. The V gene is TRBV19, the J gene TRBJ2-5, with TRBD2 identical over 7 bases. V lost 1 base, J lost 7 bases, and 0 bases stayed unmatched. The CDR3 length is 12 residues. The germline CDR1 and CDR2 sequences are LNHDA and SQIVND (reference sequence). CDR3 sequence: CASSIGGGTQYF. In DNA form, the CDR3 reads TGTGCCAGTAGTATAGGCGGGGGGACCCAGTACTTC.

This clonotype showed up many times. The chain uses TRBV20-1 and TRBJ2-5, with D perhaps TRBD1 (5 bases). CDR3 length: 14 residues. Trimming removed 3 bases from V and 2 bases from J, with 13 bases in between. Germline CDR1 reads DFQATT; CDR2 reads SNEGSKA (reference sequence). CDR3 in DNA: TGCAGTGCTAGCGTCGCAGGGCGTCAAGAGACCCAGTACTTC. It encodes CSASVAGRQETQYF.

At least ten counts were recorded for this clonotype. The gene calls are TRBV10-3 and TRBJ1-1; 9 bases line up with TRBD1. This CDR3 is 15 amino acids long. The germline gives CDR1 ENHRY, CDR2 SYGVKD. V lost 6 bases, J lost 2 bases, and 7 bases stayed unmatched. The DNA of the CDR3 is TGTGCCATCAGACCGACAGGGGGTGTAAACACTGAAGCTTTCTTT. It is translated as CAIRPTGGVNTEAFF.

DNA for the CDR3: TGCAGTGCTACCTCTACTAGCGGGAGATCGGAGACCCAGTACTTC. This gives the protein CSATSTSGRSETQYF. The J gene is TRBJ2-5, the V gene TRBV20-1, with TRBD2 identical over 11 bases. This CDR3 contains 15 residues. The germline gives CDR1 DFQATT, CDR2 SNEGSKA (reference sequence). Germline trimming cut 4 bases from V and 5 bases from J; bases unmatched to any gene: 9.

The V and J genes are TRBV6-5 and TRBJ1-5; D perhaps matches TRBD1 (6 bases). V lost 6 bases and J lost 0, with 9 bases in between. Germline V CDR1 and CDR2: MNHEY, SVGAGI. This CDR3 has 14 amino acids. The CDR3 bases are TGTGCCAGCAGACACAGGGTTAGCAATCAGCCCCAGCATTTT. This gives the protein CASRHRVSNQPQHF.

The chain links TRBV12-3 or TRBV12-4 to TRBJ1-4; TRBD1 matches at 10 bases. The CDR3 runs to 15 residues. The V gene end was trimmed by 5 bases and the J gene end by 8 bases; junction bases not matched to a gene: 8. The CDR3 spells CASSPDRGLVEKLFF. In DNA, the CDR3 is TGTGCCAGCAGTCCCGACAGGGGGCTTGTGGAAAAACTGTTTTTT.

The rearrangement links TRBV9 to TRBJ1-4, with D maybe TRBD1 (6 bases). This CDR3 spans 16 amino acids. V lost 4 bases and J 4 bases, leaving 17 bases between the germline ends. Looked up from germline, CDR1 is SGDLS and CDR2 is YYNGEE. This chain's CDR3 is CASSTGWTANNEKLFF. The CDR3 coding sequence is TGTGCCAGCAGCACAGGGTGGACAGCGAATAATGAAAAACTGTTTTTT. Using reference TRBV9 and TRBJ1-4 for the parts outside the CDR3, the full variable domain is DSGVTQTPKHLITATGQRVTLRCSPRSGDLSVYWYQQSLDQGLQFLIQYYNGEERAKGNILERFSAQQFPDLHSELNLSSLELGDSALYFCASSTGWTANNEKLFFGSGTQLSVL.

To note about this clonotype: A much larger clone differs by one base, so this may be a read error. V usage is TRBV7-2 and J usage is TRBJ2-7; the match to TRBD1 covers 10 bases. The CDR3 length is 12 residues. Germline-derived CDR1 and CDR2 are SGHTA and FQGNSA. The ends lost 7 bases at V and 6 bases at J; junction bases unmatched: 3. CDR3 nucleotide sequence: TGTGCCAGCACCGGGACAGGGGCCGAGCAGTACTTC. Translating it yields CASTGTGAEQYF.

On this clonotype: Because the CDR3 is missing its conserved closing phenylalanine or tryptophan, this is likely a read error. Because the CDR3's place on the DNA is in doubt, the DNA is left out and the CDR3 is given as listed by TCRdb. The CDR3 spells CASSLAGPA. V gene TRBV7-6 combines with J gene TRBJ1-3. In germline, CDR1 is SGHVS, CDR2 FNYEAQ. Counting both end residues, the CDR3 totals 9 amino acids.

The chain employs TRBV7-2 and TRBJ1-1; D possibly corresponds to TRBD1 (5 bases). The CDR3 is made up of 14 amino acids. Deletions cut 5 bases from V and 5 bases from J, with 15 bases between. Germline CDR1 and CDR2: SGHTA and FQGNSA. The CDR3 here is CASSRPGGGTEAFF. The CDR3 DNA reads TGTGCCAGCAGCCGTCCCGGGGGGGGGACTGAAGCTTTCTTT.

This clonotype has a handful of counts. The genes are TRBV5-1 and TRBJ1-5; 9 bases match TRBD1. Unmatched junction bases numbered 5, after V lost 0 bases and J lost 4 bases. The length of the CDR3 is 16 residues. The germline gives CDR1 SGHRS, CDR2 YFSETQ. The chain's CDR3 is CASSLDGTGSNQPQHF. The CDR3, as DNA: TGCGCCAGCAGCTTGGATGGGACAGGGAGTAATCAGCCCCAGCATTTT.

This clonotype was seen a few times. The CDR3, as DNA: TGCGCCAGCAGCACGGGACAGGGGGCGGTCGGATACGAGCAGTACTTC. It translates to CASSTGQGAVGYEQYF. This chain links TRBV5-1 with TRBJ2-7; the match to TRBD1 covers 12 bases. CDR1 and CDR2 (germline): SGHRS, YFSETQ. V shed 4 bases, J shed 4 bases, and the junction held 9 bases outside the gene matches. The CDR3 has 16 amino acids.

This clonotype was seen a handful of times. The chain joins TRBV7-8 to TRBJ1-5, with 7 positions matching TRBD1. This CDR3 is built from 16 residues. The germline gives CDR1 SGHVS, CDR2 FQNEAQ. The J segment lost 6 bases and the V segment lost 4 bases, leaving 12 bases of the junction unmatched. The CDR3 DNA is TGTGCCAGCAGCTCTATTCTTACAGGGGACGGTCAGCCCCAGCATTTT. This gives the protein CASSSILTGDGQPQHF.

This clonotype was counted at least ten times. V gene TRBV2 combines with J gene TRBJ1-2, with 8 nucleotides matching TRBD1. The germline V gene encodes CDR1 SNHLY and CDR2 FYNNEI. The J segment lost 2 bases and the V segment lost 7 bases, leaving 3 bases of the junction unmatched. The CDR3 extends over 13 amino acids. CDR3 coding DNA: TGTGCCAGCAACCGACAGGGGAACTATGGCTACACCTTC. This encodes CASNRQGNYGYTF.

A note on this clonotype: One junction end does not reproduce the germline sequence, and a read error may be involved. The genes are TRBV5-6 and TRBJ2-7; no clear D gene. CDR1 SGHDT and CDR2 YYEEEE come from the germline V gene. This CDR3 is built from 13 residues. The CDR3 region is CAGSLEGITEQYF. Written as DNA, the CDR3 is TGTGCCGGCAGCTTGGAAGGGATTACCGAGCAGTACTTC.

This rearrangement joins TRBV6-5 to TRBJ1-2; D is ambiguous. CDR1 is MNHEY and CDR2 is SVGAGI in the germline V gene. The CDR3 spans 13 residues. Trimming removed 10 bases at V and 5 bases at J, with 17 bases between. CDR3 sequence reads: CATGPQPPYGYTF. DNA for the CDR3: TGTGCCACAGGACCCCAACCCCCATATGGCTACACCTTC.

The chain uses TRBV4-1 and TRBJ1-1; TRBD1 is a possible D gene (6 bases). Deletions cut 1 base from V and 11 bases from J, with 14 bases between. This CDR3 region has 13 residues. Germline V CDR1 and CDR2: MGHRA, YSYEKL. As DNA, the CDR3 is TGCGCCAGCAGCCAAGGACGGGGGCTCGATGCTTTCTTT. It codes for CASSQGRGLDAFF.

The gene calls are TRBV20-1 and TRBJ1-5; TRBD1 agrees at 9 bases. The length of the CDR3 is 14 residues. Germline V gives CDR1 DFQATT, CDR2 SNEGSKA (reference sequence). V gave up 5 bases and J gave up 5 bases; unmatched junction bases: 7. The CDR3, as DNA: TGCAGTGCTGGAAGGACAGGGGAAGATCAGCCCCAGCATTTT. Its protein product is CSAGRTGEDQPQHF.

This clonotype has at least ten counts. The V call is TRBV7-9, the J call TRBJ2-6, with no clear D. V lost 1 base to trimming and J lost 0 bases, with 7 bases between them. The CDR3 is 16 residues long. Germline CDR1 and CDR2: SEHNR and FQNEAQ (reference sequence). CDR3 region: CASSLGRHSGANVLTF. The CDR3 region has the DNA TGTGCCAGCAGCTTAGGCCGACACTCTGGGGCCAACGTCCTGACTTTC.

The CDR3 region is CASSLAGSDGNTIYF. The CDR3 DNA reads as TGTGCCAGCAGTTTAGCTGGCAGCGATGGAAACACCATATATTTT. The chain uses TRBV12-3 or TRBV12-4 and TRBJ1-3; D gene unclear. Trimming pared 0 bases from V and 3 bases from J, leaving 9 bases between. The CDR3 spans 15 residues.

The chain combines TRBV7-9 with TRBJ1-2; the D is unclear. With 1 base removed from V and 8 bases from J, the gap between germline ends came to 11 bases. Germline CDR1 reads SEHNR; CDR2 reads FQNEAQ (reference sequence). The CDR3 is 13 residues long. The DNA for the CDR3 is TGTGCCAGCAGCTTAGGGATGGGCACAGGCTACACCTTC. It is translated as CASSLGMGTGYTF.